This TCR beta chain was obtained from a study of beta chain features in type 1 diabetes. V dropped 0 bases and J dropped 1 base, with 7 bases sitting between them. CDR3 length equals 14 residues. Germline V gene data show CDR1 as LGHNA and CDR2 as YSLEER. This clone was seen more than once but under ten times. There was one heparinised blood draw per donor, averaging about 100 mL. All of the isolated RNA was reverse transcribed, so expressed TCRB transcripts were sequenced. Libraries were prepared by immunoSEQ multiplex PCR; TCRdb keeps only in-frame clonotypes and omits some of them. The sample carries 120,000 to 150,000 clones, nearly 50% recorded once.

Sequencing used Tregs from blood. The origin of this receptor is a man between 18 and 29 years old in good health. This rearrangement joins TRBV4-3 to TRBJ2-7; D call uncertain. CDR3 region: CASSQDLRSYEQYF. The CDR3 DNA is TGCGCCAGCAGCCAAGACCTCAGATCCTACGAGCAGTACTTC.